This T cell receptor beta chain was retrieved from a study of T cell repertoires in cytomegalovirus infection. Study-wide context: CMV epitopes used comprised recently identified HLA-C-restricted ones and well-studied HLA-B-restricted ones. Matching HLA type and CMV infection were both indicated by public TCR beta signatures. Study results and limitations: Public TCR beta family frequency separated CMV-and-HLA carriers, including in an independent cohort. Within the response measured ex vivo, HLA-C-restricted CMV-specific TCR beta clonotypes were dominant.

The CDR3 sequence is 15 residues long. Germline V gene data show CDR1 as MGHRA and CDR2 as YSYEKL. V dropped 5 bases and J dropped 7 bases, with 15 bases sitting between them. TCRdb fed the reads into MiXCR, producing one record per CDR3 protein. In the table there are tens of thousands of distinct CDR3 sequences, 40% of which are singletons. A remark on this clonotype: Its antigen is still unknown.

Sequences were derived from CD8+ T cells from cultured PBMCs, sampled from culture after CMV antigen stimulation. The rearrangement uses TRBV4-1 and TRBJ1-6; weak D call: TRBD1 (6 bases). The TCR comes from a human donor in good health (CMV status not recorded). Some clones in this sample may be carry-over from other donors' samples. The CDR3 is CASSYREFGNSPLHF. The CDR3 nucleotides are TGCGCCAGCAGCTACAGGGAGTTCGGGAATTCACCCCTCCACTTT.